Reported below is one T cell receptor (beta chain). The antigen is not known. This specimen belongs to a study of T cells after yellow fever vaccination. Study-wide context: For low cell numbers, libraries were made with SMART-Seq v4 Ultra Low Input.

Generation of TCR cDNA used 5'RACE template switching (which added a universal primer site and UMIs). TCRdb fed the 5' RACE reads into MiXCR, producing one record per CDR3 protein. The profile shows a few hundred thousand distinct CDR3 sequences, 8.5% to 10% of them singletons. The V gene lost 3 bases and the J gene lost 1 base, with 6 bases spanning the gap. The CDR3 covers 13 residues. The study's findings and limits: Among primary-vaccination clones, most reappeared after the booster, at around 97% for CD4 and roughly 88% for CD8. The CD4 and CD8 compartments had a small share of their clonotypes in common.

This sequence was found in a man between 18 and 35 years old who received the YFV17D yellow fever vaccine. This sequence joins TRBV12-3 or TRBV12-4 and TRBJ2-5; D unclear. Sequenced material: PBMCs, taken on the day of the first yellow fever vaccination. CDR3 DNA sequence: TGTGCCAGCAGTTTTGAGGTCCAAGAGACCCAGTACTTC. Encoded protein: CASSFEVQETQYF.